This TCR beta chain appears in the sequencing data of a study of shared clonotypes between healthy human individuals (TCRdb year 2020). Notes on the research overall: Three men and a couple of women, aged 18 to 49 years, made up the cohort. Leukapheresis yielded between about 0.94 and 8.9 billion PBMCs per donor. For each donor, three plates each were used for CD4 naive and CD4 memory, two plates were used for CD8 naive, and one plate was used for CD8 memory. To estimate repertoire size and how much clonotypes are shared between individuals, the study performed deep sequencing of blood TCR repertoires from a handful of healthy adults. Libraries were prepared and TCR repertoires were sequenced by different laboratories using diverse techniques, in order to increase sequencing depth and limit assay-specific biases.

Using the deep immunoSEQ assay, TCR CDR3 regions were amplified from genomic DNA by multiplex PCR. For each cell subset, the extracted genomic DNA was distributed evenly across all wells of several immunoSEQ 96-well plates, and each plate served as one replicate. For sorted subsets, each replicate PCR was loaded with roughly 190 ng genomic DNA, equivalent to about 30,000 T cell genomes. The purified libraries were quantified using a Qubit 3.0 fluorometer, sized with a Bioanalyzer 2100, and then quantified again using the KAPA Library Quantification kit. Every immunoSEQ 96-well plate was sequenced on a dedicated single-read 150-cycle Illumina NextSeq 550 flow cell. The authors processed their data as follows. Because the immunoSEQ output held only junctional sequences and lacked quality scores, the filtering could not match the filtering applied to full-length reads. Sequences were annotated with PyIR, a Python wrapper for IgBLAST v1.9, using IMGT germline references to assign V/J genes and CDR3. Any read was removed if the V/J assignment was weak (E-value above 1e-6), the CDR3 was missing, or the read contained stop codons, out-of-frame junctions, or ambiguous translated residues. V3J clonotypes were defined as sequences sharing the same inferred V gene, J gene, and CDR3 amino acid sequence. Percentage overlap between repertoires was calculated by dividing the number of shared unique clonotypes by the size of the smaller repertoire. Richness of each repertoire was evaluated using RTK rarefaction, the Chao1 estimator, and Recon v2.1 estimates of unobserved clonotypes. Generation probabilities were computed with OLGA for all TCRbeta clonotypes obtained by the gDNA method from several donors. TCRdb carries this immuneACCESS record with in-frame sequences only. Its versions omit some clonotypes, under half of them owing to an unresolved V gene in the studies checked, with the rest unexplained. The DNA gave D and trimming, while V, J and clone size come from that table. A total of around 2.1 million clones appear in this sample, about 93% of them only once. Of the sample, over 1.5% is held by the ten largest clones.

Regarding this clone: Its antigen is unknown. Base-call qualities are not available, and no considerably larger clone is one nucleotide away.

The full study reports these points: Rarefaction of sorted-subset datasets indicated incomplete sequencing despite the large sequencing depth. Estimated clonotype richness was generally larger for naive than for memory subsets. Based on pairwise subsampling, the degree of clonotype sharing among donors was expected to be affected by sequencing depth. Compared with non-shared clonotypes, clonotypes shared by all four sorted-subset donors had higher generation probabilities. Roughly 5% of naive CD4, 3% to 4% of naive CD8, about 2.4% of memory CD4, and about 0.4% of memory CD8 clonotypes were shared across a few donors. Sampling was limited to blood, and TCR repertoires in tissue likely differ from TCR repertoires in blood. Because the study included a small number of donors, the genetic and exposure-history diversity represented was limited.

CD8 naive samples consisted of CD45RO-negative cells that were positively selected for CCR7, yielding a CD45RA+CCR7+ population without TemRA cells. Healthy HIV-negative adults with no recently reported acute infections or vaccinations were included as donors. All donors were Caucasian adults living in Nashville, Tennessee, USA. Blood was obtained by leukapheresis, after which PBMCs were separated by Ficoll-Histopaque density gradient centrifugation and cryopreserved in liquid nitrogen vapor phase. Analytical flow cytometry was used to check the purity and quantity of every magnetically sorted T cell population. Each sorted fraction had its genomic DNA isolated and then quantified by UV absorbance on a Nanodrop 2000c. The junction shows trimming of 1 base on V and 3 bases on J, and the gene matches do not reach 5 bases of it. Based on the germline V gene, the CDR1 and CDR2 sequences are SGHTS and YDEGEE. The CDR3, from cysteine to phenylalanine, totals 16 residues. Only CDR3 DNA is held: 48 bases, read in frame from base 1.

The sample taken for sequencing was naive CD8+ T cells from PBMCs. The label giving this sample's cell subset or site can be read as: CD45RA+CCR7+. The receptor was derived from a man younger than 35 in good health. Some clones in this sample may be carry-over from other donors' samples. The chain couples TRBV5-8 to TRBJ2-1; 9 bases in the junction line up with TRBD1. The CDR3 loop reads CASSLQGDRVYNEQFF. The sequenced DNA is TGTGCCAGCAGCTTGCAGGGGGACAGGGTCTACAATGAGCAGTTCTTC.